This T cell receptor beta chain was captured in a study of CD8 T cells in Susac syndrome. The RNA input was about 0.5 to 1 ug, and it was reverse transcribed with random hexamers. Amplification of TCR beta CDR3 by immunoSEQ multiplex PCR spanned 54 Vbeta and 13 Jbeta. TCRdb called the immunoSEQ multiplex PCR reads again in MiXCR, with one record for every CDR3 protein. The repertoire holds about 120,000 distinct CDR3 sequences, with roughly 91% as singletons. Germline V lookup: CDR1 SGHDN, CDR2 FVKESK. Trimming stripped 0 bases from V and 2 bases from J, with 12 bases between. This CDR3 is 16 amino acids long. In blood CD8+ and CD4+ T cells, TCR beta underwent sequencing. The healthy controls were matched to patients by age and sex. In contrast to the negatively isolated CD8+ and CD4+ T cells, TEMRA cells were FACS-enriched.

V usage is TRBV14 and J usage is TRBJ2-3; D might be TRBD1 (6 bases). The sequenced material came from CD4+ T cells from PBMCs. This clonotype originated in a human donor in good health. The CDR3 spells CASSQDTGTITDTQYF. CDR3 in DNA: TGTGCCAGCAGCCAAGATACAGGGACGATCACAGATACGCAGTATTTT.